This T cell receptor beta chain was found in a study of cytomegalovirus exposure and HLA in healthy donors. Findings and caveats of the study: Relative to the roughly 640-donor mean, N-insertions were reportedly fewer in an Asian-associated ancestry cluster in a later analysis. The classifier reportedly diagnosed cytomegalovirus status with high specificity and sensitivity.

Turning to this clone: What it binds is not known.

Germline V CDR1 and CDR2: LNHDA, SQIVND (reference sequence). V lost 4 bases to trimming and J lost 7 bases, with 13 bases between them. This CDR3 is 13 amino acids long. Primers included in the PCR were 60 Vbeta and 13 Jbeta primers. This table comes from immunoSEQ multiplex PCR, and its TCRdb copy is limited to in-frame clones, with some not included. Of about 70,000 clones detected, 74% appear once; the ten largest clones hold 11%. The TCR comes from a woman aged 60 to 75 in good health and CMV-seropositive. The sample taken for sequencing was PBMCs. The V gene is TRBV19, the J gene TRBJ1-2; D possibly corresponds to TRBD1 (5 bases). Here the CDR3 DNA reads TGTGCCAGTAGTAGACGGGACTCAGGTGGCTACACCTTC. It encodes CASSRRDSGGYTF.